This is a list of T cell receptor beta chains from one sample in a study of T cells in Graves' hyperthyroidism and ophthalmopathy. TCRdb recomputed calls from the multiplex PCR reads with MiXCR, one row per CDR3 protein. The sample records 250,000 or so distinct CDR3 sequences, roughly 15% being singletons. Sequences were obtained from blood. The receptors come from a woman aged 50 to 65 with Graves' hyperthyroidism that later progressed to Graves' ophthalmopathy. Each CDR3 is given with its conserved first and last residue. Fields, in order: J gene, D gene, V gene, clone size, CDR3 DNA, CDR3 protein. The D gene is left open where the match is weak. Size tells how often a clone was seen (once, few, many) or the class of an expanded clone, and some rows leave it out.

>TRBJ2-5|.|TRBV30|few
TGTGCCTGGGGAACGGGGTGGCAAGAGACCCAGTACTTC
CAWGTGWQETQYF
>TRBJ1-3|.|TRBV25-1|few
TGTGCCAGCACGACCGGGGAGAGCGGAAACACCATATATTTT
CASTTGESGNTIYF
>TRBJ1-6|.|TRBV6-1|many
TGTGCCAGCAGGCGGTCGGGGCCGAATAATTCACCCCTCCACTTT
CASRRSGPNNSPLHF
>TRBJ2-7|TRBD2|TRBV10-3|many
TGTGCCATCAGAGACTTCGGACTAGCGGGGACGAGGGGGCCCTACGAGCAGTACTTC
CAIRDFGLAGTRGPYEQYF
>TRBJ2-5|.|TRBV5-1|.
TGCGCCAGCAGCTCACCGGGAGCCATGGAGACCCAGTACTTC
CASSSPGAMETQYF
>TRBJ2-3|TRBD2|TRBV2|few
TGTGCCAGCAGGGGGGATGGCGGGAGGGCCCGTACAGATACGCAGTATTTT
CASRGDGGRARTDTQYF
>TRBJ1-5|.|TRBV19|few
TGTGCCAGTAGCCGAAGGACAGAAGACAATCAGCCCCAGCATTTT
CASSRRTEDNQPQHF
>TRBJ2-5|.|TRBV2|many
TGTGCCAGCGTCCTCCAAGAGACCCAGTACTTC
CASVLQETQYF
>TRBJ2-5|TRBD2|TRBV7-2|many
TGTGCCAGCAGAAGGACTAGCGGGGAGACCCAGTACTTC
CASRRTSGETQYF
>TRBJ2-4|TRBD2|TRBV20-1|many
TGCACTCCGGGACTAGGCGGGAACATTCAGTACTTC
CTPGLGGNIQYF
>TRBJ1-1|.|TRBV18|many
TGTGCCAGCTCACCGGGGGGTCAGGGAATGTTCACTGAAGCTTTCTTT
CASSPGGQGMFTEAFF
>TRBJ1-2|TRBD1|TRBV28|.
TGTGCCAGCAGTTTAGTCGGGACAGGGGCCGGCTACACCTTC
CASSLVGTGAGYTF
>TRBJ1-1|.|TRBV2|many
TGTGCCACAATGGGGGGCACGGGAGCTTTCTTT
CATMGGTGAFF
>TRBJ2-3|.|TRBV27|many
TGTGCCAGCAGTTTATCGGGGGAAGATACGCAGTATTTT
CASSLSGEDTQYF
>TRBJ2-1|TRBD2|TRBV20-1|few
TGCAGTGCTAGGGGGGGACTAGCGGAACCGGAGTTCTTC
CSARGGLAEPEFF
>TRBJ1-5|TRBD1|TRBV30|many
TGTGCCTGGAGTCCCCGGCAGGGGGTCAATCAGCCCCAGCATTTT
CAWSPRQGVNQPQHF
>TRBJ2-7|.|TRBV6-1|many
TGTGCCAGCAGGAACTTACAGGTAAAGGTGGAGCAGTACTTC
CASRNLQVKVEQYF
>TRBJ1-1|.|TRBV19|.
TGTGCCAGTAGCCCCTCGGACCTTCCTGAAGTTTTCTTT
CASSPSDLPEVFF
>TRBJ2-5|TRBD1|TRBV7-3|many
TGTGCCAGCAGCTTATCGGGAACAGGGGATTTGAAGACCCAGTACTTC
CASSLSGTGDLKTQYF
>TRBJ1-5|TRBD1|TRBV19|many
TGTGCCAGTAGGGCTTCGGGACAGGGAAAACAGCCCCAGCATTTT
CASRASGQGKQPQHF
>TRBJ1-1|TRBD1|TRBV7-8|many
TGTGCCAGCAGCTCAACAGGGGGCGGAACTGAAGCTTTCTTT
CASSSTGGGTEAFF
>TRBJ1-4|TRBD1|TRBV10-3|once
TGTGCCATCAGTGGCTCGGGACAGGACGATGAAAAACTGGTTTTT
CAISGSGQDDEKLVF
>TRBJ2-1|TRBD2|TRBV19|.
TGTGCCAGTAGTACCGGGACTAGCGCCTACAATGAGCAGTTCTTC
CASSTGTSAYNEQFF
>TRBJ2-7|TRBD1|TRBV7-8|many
TGTGCCAGCAGCCCCGCCCGACAGGGGGCCTACGAGCAGTACTTC
CASSPARQGAYEQYF
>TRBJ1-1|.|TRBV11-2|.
TGTGCCAGCACTGGAATCGAGGGGCCAGCTTTCTTT
CASTGIEGPAFF
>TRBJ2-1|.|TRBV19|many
TGTGCCAGTAGTATCCCTCTCTATCGACAGGGAGGGGGCAATGAGCAGTTCTTC
CASSIPLYRQGGGNEQFF
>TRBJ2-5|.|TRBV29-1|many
TGCAGCGTTGAAGTAGGGCTCGGGGTAGGGACCCAGTACTTC
CSVEVGLGVGTQYF
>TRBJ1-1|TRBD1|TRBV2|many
TGTGCCAGCAGTGAAGCGCGGGGCAGGGGGGAAGCTTTCTTT
CASSEARGRGEAFF
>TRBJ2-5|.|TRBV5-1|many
TGCGCCAGCGCCGGCTGGGGGGCGGAACAAGAGACCCAGTACTTC
CASAGWGAEQETQYF
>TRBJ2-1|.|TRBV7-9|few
TGTGCCAGCAGCTGGCTGGGGGCAAAAGAGCAGTTCTTC
CASSWLGAKEQFF
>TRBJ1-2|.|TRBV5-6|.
TGTGCCAGCAGCTTGTGGCCCCCAGCGAACTATGGCTACACCTTC
CASSLWPPANYGYTF
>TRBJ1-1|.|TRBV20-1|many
TGCAGTGCTAGAGATCCGGAGAACACTGAAGCTTTCTTT
CSARDPENTEAFF
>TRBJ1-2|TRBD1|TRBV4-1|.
TGCGCCAGCAGCCAAGATCAGCGACAGGGGAACTATGGCTACACCTTC
CASSQDQRQGNYGYTF
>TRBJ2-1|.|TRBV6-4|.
TGTGCCAGCAGTGATGAGTACAATGAGCAGTTCTTC
CASSDEYNEQFF
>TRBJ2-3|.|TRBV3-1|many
TGTGCCAGTCACCCAGATACGCAGTATTTT
CASHPDTQYF
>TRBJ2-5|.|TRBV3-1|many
TGTGCCAGCAGCCAAGACCGTTCAGGGGCCACGGAGACCCAGTACTTC
CASSQDRSGATETQYF
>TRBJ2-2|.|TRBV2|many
TGTGCCAGCAGTGTACCCCGTGTCGGCGGGGAGCTGTTTTTT
CASSVPRVGGELFF
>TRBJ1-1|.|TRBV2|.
TGTGCCAGCAGTCCGCCACTTCTCACTGAAGCTTTCTTT
CASSPPLLTEAFF
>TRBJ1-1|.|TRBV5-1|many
TGCGCCAGCAGCACCACAGGGAACACTGAAGCTTTCTTT
CASSTTGNTEAFF
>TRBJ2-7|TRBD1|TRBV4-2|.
TGTGCCAGCAGCCAGAACAGGGGCACCTACGAGCAGTACTTC
CASSQNRGTYEQYF
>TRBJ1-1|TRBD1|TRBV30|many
TGTGCCTGGGGGACAGGGAGGAAAGCTTTCTTT
CAWGTGRKAFF
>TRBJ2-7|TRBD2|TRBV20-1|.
TGCAGTGCTAGGGAGTGGGCTAGCGGGAGTGGGGGCAGGAACGAGCAGTACTTC
CSAREWASGSGGRNEQYF
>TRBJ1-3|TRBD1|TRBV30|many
TGTGCCTGGAGCCGAACAGGGGTAATAGGAAACACCATATATTTT
CAWSRTGVIGNTIYF
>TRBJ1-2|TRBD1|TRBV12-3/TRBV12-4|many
TGTGCCAGCAGCTCGACAGGGAGCGGAGGCTACACCTTC
CASSSTGSGGYTF
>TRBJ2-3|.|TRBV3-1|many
TGTGCCAGCAGCCAAGATTGGGTTTCCACAGATACGCAGTATTTT
CASSQDWVSTDTQYF
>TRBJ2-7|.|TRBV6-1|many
TGTGCCAGCAGTGACCCGGGGGTTACCTCCTACGAGCAGTACTTC
CASSDPGVTSYEQYF
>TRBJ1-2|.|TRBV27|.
TGTGCCAGCAGTTTCTCTCTGATCTATGGCTACACCTTC
CASSFSLIYGYTF
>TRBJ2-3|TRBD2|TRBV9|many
TGTGCCAGCAGCTTCCAAGCGGGAGTAGCGGATACGCAGTATTTT
CASSFQAGVADTQYF
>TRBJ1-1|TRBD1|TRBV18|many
TGTGCCAGCTCACCACCGGGCCAGGGGGCGCTGAGCACTGAAGCTTTCTTT
CASSPPGQGALSTEAFF